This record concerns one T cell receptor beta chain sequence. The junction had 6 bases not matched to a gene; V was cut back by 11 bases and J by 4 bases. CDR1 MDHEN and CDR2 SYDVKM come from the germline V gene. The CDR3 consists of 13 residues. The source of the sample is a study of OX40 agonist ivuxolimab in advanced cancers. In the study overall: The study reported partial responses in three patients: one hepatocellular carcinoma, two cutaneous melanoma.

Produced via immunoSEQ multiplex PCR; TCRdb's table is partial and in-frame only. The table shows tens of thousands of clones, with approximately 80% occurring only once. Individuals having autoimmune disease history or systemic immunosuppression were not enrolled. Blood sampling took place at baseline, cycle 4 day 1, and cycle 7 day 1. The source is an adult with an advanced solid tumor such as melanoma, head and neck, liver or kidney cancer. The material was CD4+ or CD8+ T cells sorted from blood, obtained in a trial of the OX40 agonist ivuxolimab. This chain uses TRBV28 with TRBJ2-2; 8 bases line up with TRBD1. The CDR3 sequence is CAGGQETTGELFF. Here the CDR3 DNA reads TGTGCCGGGGGACAGGAGACCACCGGGGAGCTGTTTTTT.